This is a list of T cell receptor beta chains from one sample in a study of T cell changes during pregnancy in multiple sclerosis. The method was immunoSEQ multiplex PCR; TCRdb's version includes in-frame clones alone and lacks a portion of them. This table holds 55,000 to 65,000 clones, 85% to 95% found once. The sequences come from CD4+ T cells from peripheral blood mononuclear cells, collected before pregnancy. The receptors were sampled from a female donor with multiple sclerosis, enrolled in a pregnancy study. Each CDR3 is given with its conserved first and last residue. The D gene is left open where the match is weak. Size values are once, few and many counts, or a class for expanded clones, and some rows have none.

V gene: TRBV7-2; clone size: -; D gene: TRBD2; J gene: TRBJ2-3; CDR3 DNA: TGTGCCAGCAGCTTAATGGGACTAGGGCCCACAGATACGCAGTATTTT; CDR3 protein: CASSLMGLGPTDTQYF
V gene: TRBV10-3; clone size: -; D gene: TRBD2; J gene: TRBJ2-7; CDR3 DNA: TGTGCCATCCTCCCTCAAGGGGCTAGCGGGATCCACGAGCAGTACTTC; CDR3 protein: CAILPQGASGIHEQYF
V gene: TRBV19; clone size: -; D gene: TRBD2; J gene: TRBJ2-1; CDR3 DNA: TGTGCCAGTAGTATAGATAGATCGGGGACTAGCGGATACAATGAGCAGTTCTTC; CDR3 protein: CASSIDRSGTSGYNEQFF
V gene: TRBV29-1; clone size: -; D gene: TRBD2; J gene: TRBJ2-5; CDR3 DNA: TGCAGCGTTGAGACTAGCGGGTTGGAGAAGACCCAGTACTTC; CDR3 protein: CSVETSGLEKTQYF
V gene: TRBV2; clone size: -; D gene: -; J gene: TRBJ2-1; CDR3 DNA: TGTGCCAGCAGGTGGGGGCTGCTTTACAATGAGCAGTTCTTC; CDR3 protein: CASRWGLLYNEQFF
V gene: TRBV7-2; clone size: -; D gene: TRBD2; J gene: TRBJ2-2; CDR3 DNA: TGTGCCAGCAGCTCCGCACTCCCCGGGGGGACCGGGGAGCTGTTTTTT; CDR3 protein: CASSSALPGGTGELFF
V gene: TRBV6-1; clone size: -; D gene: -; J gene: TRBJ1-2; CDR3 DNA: TGTGCCAGCAGTCTGACAGTAAAAGGCTACACCTTC; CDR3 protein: CASSLTVKGYTF
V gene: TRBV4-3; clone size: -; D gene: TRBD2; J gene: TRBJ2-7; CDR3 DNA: TGCGCCAGCAGCCAGGCGACTAGCGGTTCCTACGAGCAGTACTTC; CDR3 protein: CASSQATSGSYEQYF
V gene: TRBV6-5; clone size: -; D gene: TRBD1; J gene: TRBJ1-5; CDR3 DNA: TGTGCCAGCAGTTCGACAGGGGGAAGACAGCCCCAGCATTTT; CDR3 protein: CASSSTGGRQPQHF
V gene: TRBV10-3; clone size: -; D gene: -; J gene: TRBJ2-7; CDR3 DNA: TGTGCCATCAGTGACGCTAGAAAAATCGCCGAGCAGTACTTC; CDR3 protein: CAISDARKIAEQYF
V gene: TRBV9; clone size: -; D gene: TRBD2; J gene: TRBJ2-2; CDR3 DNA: TGTGCCAGCAGCGCCAGACTAGCATCCGGGGAGCTGTTTTTT; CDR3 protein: CASSARLASGELFF
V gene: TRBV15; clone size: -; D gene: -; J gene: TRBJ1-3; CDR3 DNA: TGTGCCACCAGCAGAGGCGGGCCTGGAAACACCATATATTTT; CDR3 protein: CATSRGGPGNTIYF
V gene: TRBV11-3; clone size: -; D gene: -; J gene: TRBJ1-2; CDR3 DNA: TGTGCCAGCAGCGCAAACAGGGAGGGTGGCTACACCTTC; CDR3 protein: CASSANREGGYTF
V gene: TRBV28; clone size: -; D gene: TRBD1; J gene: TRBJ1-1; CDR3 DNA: TGTGCCAGCAGTCCCCCGGACAGGGGGCTGTTGGCTTTCTTT; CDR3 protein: CASSPPDRGLLAFF
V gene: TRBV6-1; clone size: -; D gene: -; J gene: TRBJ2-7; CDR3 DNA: TGTGCCAGCAGTGAAGCTTCACAGGGTGCCTACGAGCAGTACTTC; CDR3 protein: CASSEASQGAYEQYF
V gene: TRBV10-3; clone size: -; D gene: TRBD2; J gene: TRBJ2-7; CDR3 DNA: TGTGCCATCAGTGATAAGCGGGATCTCGAGCAGTACTTC; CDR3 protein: CAISDKRDLEQYF
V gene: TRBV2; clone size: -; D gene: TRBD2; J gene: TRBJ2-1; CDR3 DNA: TGTGCCAGCGCGGCGGAGCTAGCTAGCGGTGAGCAGTTCTTC; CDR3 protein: CASAAELASGEQFF
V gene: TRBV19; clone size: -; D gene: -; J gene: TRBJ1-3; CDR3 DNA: TGTGCCAGTACCAACGGGCCGGGGGGCACAGGTGGAAACACCATATATTTT; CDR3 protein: CASTNGPGGTGGNTIYF
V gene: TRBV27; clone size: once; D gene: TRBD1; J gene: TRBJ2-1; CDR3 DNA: TGTGCCAGCAGTTTGGAAGGGACAGGGGGAAGGTATGAGCAGTTCTTC; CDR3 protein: CASSLEGTGGRYEQFF
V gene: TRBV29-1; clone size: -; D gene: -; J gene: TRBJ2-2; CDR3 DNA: TGCAGCGTTGGGGCAGCTAACACCGGGGAGCTGTTTTTT; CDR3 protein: CSVGAANTGELFF
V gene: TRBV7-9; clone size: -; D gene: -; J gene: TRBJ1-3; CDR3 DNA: TGTGCCAGCAGCTCGAGGGACTCTGGAAACACCATATATTTT; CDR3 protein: CASSSRDSGNTIYF
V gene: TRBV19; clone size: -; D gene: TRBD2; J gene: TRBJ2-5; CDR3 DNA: TGTGCCAGTAGTATAGCTAGCGGGACCCAGTACTTC; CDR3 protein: CASSIASGTQYF
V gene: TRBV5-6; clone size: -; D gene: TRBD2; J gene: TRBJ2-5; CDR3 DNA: TGTGCCAGCAGCTTGGTATCTAGCGGGAGGGCCCGGACCCAGTACTTC; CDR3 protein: CASSLVSSGRARTQYF
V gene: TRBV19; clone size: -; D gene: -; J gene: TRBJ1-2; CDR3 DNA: TGTGCCAGTAGTATAGTCCCTGCCCGGGGAAGTGGCTACACCTTC; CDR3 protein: CASSIVPARGSGYTF
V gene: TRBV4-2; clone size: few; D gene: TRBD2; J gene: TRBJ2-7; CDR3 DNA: TGTGCCAGCAGCAAGGGACTAGCGGGAGTTAACGAGCAGTACTTC; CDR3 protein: CASSKGLAGVNEQYF
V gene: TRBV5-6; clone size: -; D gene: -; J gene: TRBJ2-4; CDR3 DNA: TGTGCCAGCAGCTTGGGCCGAGGGGGAATGGACATTCAGTACTTC; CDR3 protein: CASSLGRGGMDIQYF
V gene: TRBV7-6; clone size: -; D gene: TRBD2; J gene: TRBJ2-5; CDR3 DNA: TGTGCCAGCAGCTTAGCGGCGGGAGGGAGCGTAAAGACCCAGTACTTC; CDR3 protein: CASSLAAGGSVKTQYF
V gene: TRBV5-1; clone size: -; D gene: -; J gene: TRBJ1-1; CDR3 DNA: TGCGCCAGCAGCTTGAGTCAGGGGAATTTGAACACTGAAGCTTTCTTT; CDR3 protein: CASSLSQGNLNTEAFF
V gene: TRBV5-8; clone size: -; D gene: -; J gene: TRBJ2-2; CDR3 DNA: TGTGCCAGCAGTCGGAAGCGGGCAAGCACCGGGGAGCTGTTTTTT; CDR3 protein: CASSRKRASTGELFF
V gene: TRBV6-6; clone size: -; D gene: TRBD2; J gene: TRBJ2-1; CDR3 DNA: TGTGCCAGCAGTTGGGGGACTAGCGGCTACAATGAGCAGTTCTTC; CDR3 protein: CASSWGTSGYNEQFF
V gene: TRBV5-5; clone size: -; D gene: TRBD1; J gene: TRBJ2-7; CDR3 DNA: TGTGCCAGCAGCACCGGACCGACAGGGGGCGAGGCCCACGAGCAGTACTTC; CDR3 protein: CASSTGPTGGEAHEQYF
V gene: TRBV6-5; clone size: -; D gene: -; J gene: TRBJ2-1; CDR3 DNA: TGTGCCAGCAGTCAGTCTGCGGGTCGGAATGAGCAGTTCTTC; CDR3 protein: CASSQSAGRNEQFF
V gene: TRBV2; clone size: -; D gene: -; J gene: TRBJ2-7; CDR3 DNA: TGTGCCAGCAGCGATGGTGCGACAGCGACCTACGAGCAGTACTTC; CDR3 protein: CASSDGATATYEQYF
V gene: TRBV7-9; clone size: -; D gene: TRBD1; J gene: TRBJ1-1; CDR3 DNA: TGTGCCAGCAGCTTAATCCAGGGGGTATCTATGAACACTGAAGCTTTCTTT; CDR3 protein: CASSLIQGVSMNTEAFF
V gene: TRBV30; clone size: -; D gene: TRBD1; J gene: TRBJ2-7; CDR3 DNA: TGTGCCTGGACCCAGGAGGGACAGGGGTATGAGCAGTACTTC; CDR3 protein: CAWTQEGQGYEQYF
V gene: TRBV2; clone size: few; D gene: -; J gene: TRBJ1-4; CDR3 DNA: TGTGCCAGCATATTCGGGACTAATGAAAAACTGTTTTTT; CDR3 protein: CASIFGTNEKLFF
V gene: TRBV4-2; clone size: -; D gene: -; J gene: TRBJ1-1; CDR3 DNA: TGTGCCAGCAGCCAAGATAGAGGGACTGAAGCTTTCTTT; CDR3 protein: CASSQDRGTEAFF
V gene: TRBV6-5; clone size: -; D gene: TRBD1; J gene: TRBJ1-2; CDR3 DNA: TGTGCCAGCAGTACCGGGACAGACTATGGCTACACCTTC; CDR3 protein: CASSTGTDYGYTF
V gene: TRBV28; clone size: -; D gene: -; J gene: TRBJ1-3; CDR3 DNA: TGTGCCAGCAGACGTCAGGGCATTCGAAACACCATATATTTT; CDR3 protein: CASRRQGIRNTIYF
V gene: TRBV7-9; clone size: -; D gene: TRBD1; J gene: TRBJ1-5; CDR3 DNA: TGTGCCAGCAGCTCAGACAGGGGGAATTTTGTGGGAAGCAATCAGCCCCAGCATTTT; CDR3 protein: CASSSDRGNFVGSNQPQHF
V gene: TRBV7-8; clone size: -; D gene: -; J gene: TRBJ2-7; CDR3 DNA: TGTGCCAGCAGCAAACGGGGCTCCTACGAGCAGTACTTC; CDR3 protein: CASSKRGSYEQYF
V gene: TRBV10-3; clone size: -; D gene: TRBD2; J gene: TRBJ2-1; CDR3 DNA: TGTGCCATCAGTGGGCTAGCGGAATACAATGAGCAGTTCTTC; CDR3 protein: CAISGLAEYNEQFF
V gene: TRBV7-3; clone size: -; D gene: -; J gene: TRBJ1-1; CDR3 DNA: TGTGCCAGCAGCTTAACGGGGGGGTTAACTGAAGCTTTCTTT; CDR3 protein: CASSLTGGLTEAFF
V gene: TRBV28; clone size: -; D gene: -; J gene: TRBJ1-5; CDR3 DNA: TGTGCCAGCAGTTTATCGGGTAGCAATCAGCCCCAGCATTTT; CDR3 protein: CASSLSGSNQPQHF
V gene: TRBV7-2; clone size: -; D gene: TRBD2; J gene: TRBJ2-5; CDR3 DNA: TGTGCCAGCAGCTTGGGGGAAGGTAGCGGGAGGCTGGGGGAGACCCAGTACTTC; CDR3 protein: CASSLGEGSGRLGETQYF
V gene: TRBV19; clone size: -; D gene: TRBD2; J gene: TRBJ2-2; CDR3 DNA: TGTGCCAGTAGACTAGCGGCTAGCACCGGGGAGCTGTTTTTT; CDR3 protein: CASRLAASTGELFF
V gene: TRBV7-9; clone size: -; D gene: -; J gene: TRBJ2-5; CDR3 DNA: TGTGCCAGCAGCTTATCGGGGATCGAAGCAGAGACCCAGTACTTC; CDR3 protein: CASSLSGIEAETQYF
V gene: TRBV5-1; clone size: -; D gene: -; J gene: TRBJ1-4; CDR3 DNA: TGCGCCAGCACCCCCCAGGGTCCAAATGAAAAACTGTTTTTT; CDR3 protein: CASTPQGPNEKLFF
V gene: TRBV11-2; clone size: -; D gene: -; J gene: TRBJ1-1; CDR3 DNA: TGTGCCAGCAGCTTAAAAGCGAACACTGAAGCTTTCTTT; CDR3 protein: CASSLKANTEAFF
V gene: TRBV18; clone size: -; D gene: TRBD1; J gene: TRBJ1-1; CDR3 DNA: TGTGCCAGCTCACCAACAGGGGTGGTTGGGTACACTGAAGCTTTCTTT; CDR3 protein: CASSPTGVVGYTEAFF
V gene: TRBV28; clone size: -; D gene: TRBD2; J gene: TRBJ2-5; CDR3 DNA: TGTGCCAGCAGTTCACAGACTAGCGGGAGTCCCCAAGAGACCCAGTACTTC; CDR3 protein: CASSSQTSGSPQETQYF
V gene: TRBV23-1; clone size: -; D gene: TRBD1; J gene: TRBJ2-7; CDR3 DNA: TGCGCCAGCAAACGTGGGACAGGGTGGTCCTACGAGCAGTACTTC; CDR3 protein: CASKRGTGWSYEQYF
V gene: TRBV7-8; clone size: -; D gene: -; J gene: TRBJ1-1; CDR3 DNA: TGTGCCAGCAGCTTAGGGGGGGGGACTGAAGCTTTCTTT; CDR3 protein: CASSLGGGTEAFF
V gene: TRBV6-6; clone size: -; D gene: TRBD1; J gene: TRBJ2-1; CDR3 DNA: TGTGCCAGCGACGACCCCACAGGGGCCAATGAGCAGTTCTTC; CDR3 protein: CASDDPTGANEQFF
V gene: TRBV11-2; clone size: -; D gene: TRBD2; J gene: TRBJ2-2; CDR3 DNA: TGTGCCAGCAGCTTAAACGGGAGGGCCACCGGGGAGCTGTTTTTT; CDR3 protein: CASSLNGRATGELFF
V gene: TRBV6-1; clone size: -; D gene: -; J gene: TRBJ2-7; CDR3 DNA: TGTGCCAGCAGTGAATCCTCGGGTCTTTTTCCGGGACAAGGGGAGTTC; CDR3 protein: CASSESSGLFPGQGEF
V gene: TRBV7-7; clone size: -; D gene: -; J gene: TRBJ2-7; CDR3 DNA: TGTGCTAGCAGCAAGGACAGACACTACGAGCAGTACTTC; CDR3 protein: CASSKDRHYEQYF